This passage covers 17 T cell receptor beta chains from one sample sequenced in a study of T cell responses to AZD1222 COVID-19 vaccine. This table comes from immunoSEQ multiplex PCR, and its TCRdb copy is limited to in-frame clones, with some not included. The sample shows approximately 100,000 clones, roughly 89% of them seen only once. The material was peripheral blood, obtained on day 0 of AZD1222 vaccination. These receptors all stem from an adult in good health.

This chain joins TRBV6-5 and TRBJ1-1; maybe TRBD1 (6 bases). CDR1 is MNHEY and CDR2 is SVGAGI in the germline V gene. Between the trimmed V and J ends, which lost 6 bases and 4 bases, there was a span of 12 bases. This CDR3 contains 13 residues. CDR3: CASRKRGVTEAFF. The CDR3, as DNA: TGTGCCAGCAGAAAAAGGGGGGTCACTGAAGCTTTCTTT.

The chain is built from TRBV7-2 and TRBJ2-2; 12 bases agree with TRBD2. The CDR3 runs to 16 residues. Germline CDR1 and CDR2: SGHTA and FQGNSA. With V trimmed by 5 bases and J by 7 bases, 8 bases remained unmatched. The CDR3 loop is CASSHPSGGAIGELFF. The CDR3 DNA reads TGTGCCAGCAGCCACCCTAGCGGGGGGGCTATCGGGGAGCTGTTTTTT. Full variable domain (remainder filled in from reference TRBV7-2 and TRBJ2-2): GAGVSQSPSNKVTEKGKDVELRCDPISGHTALYWYRQSLGQGLEFLIYFQGNSAPDKSGLPSDRFSAERTGGSVSTLTIQRTQQEDSAVYLCASSHPSGGAIGELFFGEGSRLTVL.

This clone came up once. The chain uses TRBV6-1 and TRBJ1-3; no firm D call. Germline assignment: CDR1 MNHNS and CDR2 SASEGT. This CDR3 comprises 13 residues. The V and J ends lost 3 bases and 2 bases respectively, with 5 bases between them. CDR3 sequence (DNA): TGTGCCAGCAGTGAGCAACCTGGAAACACCATATATTTT. It is translated as CASSEQPGNTIYF.

The chain recombines TRBV7-8 with TRBJ2-6, with a possible D match to TRBD1 (7 bases). Germline V CDR1 and CDR2: SGHVS, FQNEAQ. V dropped 0 bases and J dropped 0 bases, with 12 bases sitting between them. The CDR3 runs to 18 residues. CDR3 nucleotides: TGTGCCAGCAGCTTAGCCCCAGGGGGGAGCTCTGGGGCCAACGTCCTGACTTTC. This gives the protein CASSLAPGGSSGANVLTF.

The chain couples TRBV18 to TRBJ2-5, with D maybe TRBD1 (6 bases). This CDR3 comprises 13 residues. The V and J ends lost 5 bases and 3 bases respectively, with 10 bases between them. Per germline, CDR1 KGHSH and CDR2 LQKENI. CDR3: CASSSAGEETQYF. The CDR3 DNA reads as TGTGCCAGCTCATCAGCAGGGGAAGAGACCCAGTACTTC. The entire variable domain, with the rest obtained from reference TRBV18 and TRBJ2-5, is as follows: NAGVMQNPRHLVRRRGQEARLRCSPMKGHSHVYWYRQLPEEGLKFMVYLQKENIIDESGMPKERFSAEFPKEGPSILRIQQVVRGDSAAYFCASSSAGEETQYFGPGTRLLVL.

This chain links TRBV6-2 or TRBV6-3 with TRBJ1-6; D may be TRBD1 (5 bases). Between the trimmed V and J ends, which lost 6 bases and 9 bases, there was a span of 15 bases. This CDR3 comprises 14 residues. CDR1 MNHEY and CDR2 SVGEGT come from the germline V gene. This CDR3 reads CASSRSWGPSPLHF. The CDR3 coding sequence is TGTGCCAGCAGCAGGTCTTGGGGCCCTTCACCCCTCCACTTT.

The V call is TRBV7-3, the J call TRBJ1-2, with 8 bases matching TRBD1. J lost 8 bases, V lost 5 bases, and 4 bases had no gene match. Germline V gives CDR1 SGHTA, CDR2 FQGTGA. The CDR3 contains 12 residues. DNA of the CDR3: TGTGCCAGCAGCCCGACAGGGGTCGGCTACACCTTC. Translated, it gives CASSPTGVGYTF.

The J gene is TRBJ2-3, the V gene TRBV5-1; 8 bases agree with TRBD1. The CDR3 length is 15 residues. V dropped 4 bases and J dropped 4; count of bases not matched to a gene: 8. The germline CDR1 and CDR2 sequences are SGHRS and YFSETQ. The DNA for the CDR3 is TGCGCCAGCAGCCCCGGACAGGGCACATCAGATACGCAGTATTTT. It codes for CASSPGQGTSDTQYF.

The rearrangement joins TRBV6-1 to TRBJ1-1; D not resolved. Trimming took 3 bases from V and 0 from J, leaving 8 bases between them. Germline assignment: CDR1 MNHNS and CDR2 SASEGT. CDR3 length: 14 amino acids. Written as DNA, the CDR3 is TGTGCCAGCAGTGAGACATATTTGAACACTGAAGCTTTCTTT. As protein: CASSETYLNTEAFF.

The chain is built from TRBV7-2 and TRBJ2-1, with TRBD2 identical over 8 bases. The J segment lost 2 bases and the V segment lost 2 bases, leaving 2 bases of the junction unmatched. The CDR3 contains 15 residues. Germline lookup yields CDR1 SGHTA and CDR2 FQGNSA. The CDR3 DNA reads TGTGCCAGCAGCTTACGCGGGGGGCCCTACAATGAGCAGTTCTTC. This encodes CASSLRGGPYNEQFF.

V usage is TRBV5-1 and J usage is TRBJ2-5; TRBD2 matches at 7 bases. The germline gives CDR1 SGHRS, CDR2 YFSETQ. The CDR3 sequence is 13 residues long. J was trimmed by 5 bases and V by 3 bases; bases with no gene match: 4. The CDR3 region is CASSWGGQETQYF. Here the CDR3 DNA reads TGCGCCAGCAGCTGGGGAGGGCAGGAGACCCAGTACTTC.

This rearrangement joins TRBV7-2 to TRBJ1-1, with D tentatively TRBD1 (6 bases). The CDR3 length is 14 residues. With 1 base removed from V and 4 bases from J, the gap between germline ends came to 10 bases. The V gene's germline CDR1 is SGHTA and CDR2 FQGNSA. The CDR3 coding sequence is TGTGCCAGCAGCTTAGTTCAGGGGAGCACTGAAGCTTTCTTT. Encoded protein: CASSLVQGSTEAFF.

V and J are TRBV5-1 and TRBJ2-3; D ambiguous. CDR3 length equals 16 residues. The ends were cut back, 6 bases at V and 5 bases at J, with 22 bases in the middle. Germline V gene sequence: CDR1 SGHRS, CDR2 YFSETQ. The CDR3: CASKSQVGRFQDTQYF. Here the CDR3 DNA reads TGCGCCAGCAAGAGTCAGGTGGGAAGATTTCAAGATACGCAGTATTTT. Based on the CDR3 plus reference TRBV5-1 and TRBJ2-3, the full variable domain is KAGVTQTPRYLIKTRGQQVTLSCSPISGHRSVSWYQQTPGQGLQFLFEYFSETQRNKGNFPGRFSGRQFSNSRSEMNVSTLELGDSALYLCASKSQVGRFQDTQYFGPGTRLTVL.

This clone has more than one count but fewer than ten. The genes are TRBV24-1 and TRBJ2-1; TRBD1 matches 7 bases. V dropped 4 bases and J dropped 9; count of bases not matched to a gene: 11. CDR3 length: 15 amino acids. Germline V gene data show CDR1 as KGHDR and CDR2 as SFDVKD. In DNA form, the CDR3 reads TGTGCCACCAGTGAATCCAGGGGGATGAGAGGTGAGCAGTTCTTC. Amino acid sequence: CATSESRGMRGEQFF.

The table lists this clone with a count of one. The V gene is TRBV18, the J gene TRBJ1-1; TRBD1 matches 8 bases. J was trimmed by 1 base and V by 2 bases; bases with no gene match: 6. Germline values: CDR1 KGHSH, CDR2 LQKENI. There are 16 residues in the CDR3. The CDR3 DNA is TGTGCCAGCTCACCAGATCTTGGGACAGGGAACACTGAAGCTTTCTTT. Encoded protein: CASSPDLGTGNTEAFF.

The gene calls are TRBV11-3 and TRBJ2-2; D gene ambiguous. Trimming removed 5 bases at V and 4 bases at J, with 5 bases between. This CDR3 is 12 amino acids long. CDR1 and CDR2 (germline): SGHNT, YENEEA. The CDR3 coding sequence is TGTGCCAGCAGCCCCTTCACCGGGGAGCTGTTTTTT. Translating it yields CASSPFTGELFF.

The gene calls are TRBV5-1 and TRBJ1-3; perhaps TRBD1 as D (6 bases). CDR1 is SGHRS, CDR2 YFSETQ, per germline. This CDR3 comprises 17 residues. Deletions cut 2 bases from V and 3 bases from J, with 18 bases between. CDR3 amino acids: CASSFLSGGAYGNTIYF. As DNA, the CDR3 is TGCGCCAGCAGCTTTTTGTCCGGGGGGGCGTATGGAAACACCATATATTTT.